The T cell receptor beta chain described here comes from a study of T cell clonotyping in hematopoietic cell transplantation. The overall study: Samples: about 28 days before transplant, then days 30, 100 and 180 after. Findings of the study overall: CD4 and CD8 repertoire contributions could not be separated without sorting. After transplant, recipient diversity fell while pathologically expanded clonotypes grew through day 180.

Trimming removed 6 bases at V and 5 bases at J, with 25 bases between. This CDR3 comprises 18 residues. Germline V lookup: CDR1 SNHLY, CDR2 FYNNEI. With respect to this clone: The antigen is unknown.

The repertoire was sequenced with immunoSEQ multiplex PCR; TCRdb's copy has only in-frame clones and lacks some. The sample consists of 11,000 to 15,000 clones, around 62% of them appearing once. This clonotype originated in a human donor who either received an allogeneic hematopoietic cell transplant for a myeloid malignancy or was a related donor (not recorded which). Some clones in this sample may be carry-over from other donors' samples. V is TRBV2 and J is TRBJ2-2; D may correspond to TRBD1 or TRBD2 (9 bases each). The sample consisted of PBMCs. The DNA of the CDR3 is TGTGCCAGCAGGACCGGGACAGGGTTGGCGGGGGGGACCGGGGAGCTGTTTTTT. It specifies CASRTGTGLAGGTGELFF.